The present entry profiles one T cell receptor beta chain with its context. Adults between roughly 18 and 90 years of age took part from 20 to 25 US areas. The repertoire was sequenced with immunoSEQ multiplex PCR; TCRdb's copy has only in-frame clones and lacks some. In the table there are around 230,000 clones, 86% of which are singletons. This entry is derived from a study of blood T cell repertoires in COVID-19. About the research overall: Acute and convalescent COVID-19 specimens originated in the United States, Italy and Spain.

The ends lost 5 bases at V and 0 bases at J; junction bases unmatched: 0. This CDR3 is built from 14 residues. The germline V gene encodes CDR1 KGHDR and CDR2 SFDVKD. The sequenced sample was PBMCs or T cells enriched from blood (not recorded which). This TCR was sampled from a woman aged 40 to 50 with acute COVID-19. V usage is TRBV24-1 and J usage is TRBJ2-1; 7 bases fit TRBD2. CDR3 in amino acids: CATSGGGSYNEQFF. DNA for the CDR3: TGTGCCACCAGTGGGGGGGGCTCCTACAATGAGCAGTTCTTC.